The 20 T cell receptor beta chains listed next were all sequenced from one sample in a study of T cells expressing NK-cell markers. TCRdb reprocessed the 5' RACE reads, with one entry per CDR3 protein and no DNA. The listing records approximately 460,000 distinct CDR3 sequences. Sequences were obtained from blood T cells: a sorted CD56 or NKG2C T cell subset, CD4+ or CD8+ T cells, or bulk PBMC T cells (not recorded which). These receptors all come from a woman between 18 and 70 years old in good health.

The chain has TRBV20-1 and TRBJ2-4; there is no DNA to check the TCRdb D call of TRBD2. CDR1 and CDR2 (germline): DFQATT, SNEGSKA (reference sequence). CDR3 length: 18 residues. CDR3 region: CSARGRLADSLAKNIQYF.

The chain recombines TRBV7-9 with TRBJ2-5; TCRdb reports TRBD1, a call that lacks DNA to check it against. This CDR3 has 15 amino acids. CDR1 is SEHNR and CDR2 is FQNEAQ in the germline V gene (reference sequence). This CDR3 reads CASSVTGGPQETQYF.

The chain carries TRBV7-6 and TRBJ2-3; TCRdb lists TRBD1, though no DNA is available to test this call. The germline CDR1 and CDR2 sequences are SGHVS and FNYEAQ. This CDR3 contains 16 residues. The CDR3 spells CASSLAEGAHPDTQYF.

The V call is TRBV5-5, the J call TRBJ2-1. The CDR3 is made up of 16 amino acids. In germline, CDR1 is SGHKS, CDR2 YYEKEE (reference sequence). CDR3 sequence: CASSLGISVIYNEQFF.

V and J are TRBV7-9 and TRBJ2-3; TCRdb reports TRBD2, a call that lacks DNA to check it against. The CDR3 runs 17 residues. Germline V gene data show CDR1 as SEHNR and CDR2 as FQNEAQ (reference sequence). This CDR3 reads CASSPSRGKGGWDTQYF. The full variable domain, rest sourced from reference TRBV7-9 and TRBJ2-3, is DTGVSQNPRHKITKRGQNVTFRCDPISEHNRLYWYRQTLGQGPEFLTYFQNEAQLEKSRLLSDRFSAERPKGSFSTLEIQRTEQGDSAMYLCASSPSRGKGGWDTQYFGPGTRLTVL.

The rearrangement uses TRBV25-1 and TRBJ2-7; there is no DNA to check the TCRdb D call of TRBD1. Per germline, CDR1 MGHDK and CDR2 SYGVNS. This CDR3 comprises 15 residues. CDR3 sequence: CASSEVKGQGYEQYF.

This sequence joins TRBV4-1 and TRBJ1-6; the D gene TCRdb calls, TRBD1, cannot be checked with no DNA. In germline, CDR1 is MGHRA, CDR2 YSYEKL. The CDR3 loop spans 16 amino acids. This chain's CDR3 is CASRHPLGGSNSPLHF.

This chain connects TRBV14 to TRBJ1-2. Looked up from germline, CDR1 is SGHDN and CDR2 is FVKESK. This CDR3 comprises 13 residues. CDR3 protein: CASSPTPNYGYTF.

V is TRBV19 and J is TRBJ2-5; TCRdb selects TRBD1, and the lack of DNA leaves this call unchecked. Germline CDR1 and CDR2: LNHDA and SQIVND (reference sequence). The CDR3 spans 15 residues. CDR3 residues: CASSPQGAAGETQYF.

V is TRBV7-3 and J is TRBJ2-1; TCRdb's assignment of TRBD1 cannot be checked, as there is no DNA. Germline-derived CDR1 and CDR2 are SGHTA and FQGTGA. The CDR3 extends over 14 amino acids. CDR3 sequence: CASSALGLNNEQFF. Supplemented by reference TRBV7-3 and TRBJ2-1, the full variable domain reads GAGVSQTPSNKVTEKGKYVELRCDPISGHTALYWYRQSLGQGPEFLIYFQGTGAADDSGLPNDRFFAVRPEGSVSTLKIQRTERGDSAVYLCASSALGLNNEQFFGPGTRLTVL.

The rearrangement uses TRBV6-1 and TRBJ1-3; TCRdb picks TRBD1, but there is no DNA to check that call. Germline V gene lookup returns CDR1 MNHNS and CDR2 SASEGT. This CDR3 is built from 14 residues. The CDR3 reads CASGSLSRGNTIYF.

The chain is built from TRBV9 and TRBJ2-1. Germline V CDR1 and CDR2: SGDLS, YYNGEE. The CDR3 runs to 15 residues. This chain's CDR3 is CASSVEGRSYNEQFF.

V is TRBV20-1 and J is TRBJ1-6; TCRdb selects TRBD1, and the lack of DNA leaves this call unchecked. In germline, CDR1 is DFQATT, CDR2 SNEGSKA (reference sequence). This CDR3 spans 14 amino acids. The CDR3 sequence: CSAGTGADNSPLHF.

This chain connects TRBV20-1 to TRBJ1-2; no DNA is available, so the TRBD1 call from TCRdb remains unchecked. Germline assignment: CDR1 DFQATT and CDR2 SNEGSKA (reference sequence). The CDR3 has 14 residues. The CDR3 reads CSASRAINYGGYTF.

The chain joins TRBV4-1 to TRBJ1-1. Germline V gives CDR1 MGHRA, CDR2 YSYEKL. The CDR3 loop spans 14 amino acids. The CDR3 region is CASSRTAGNTEAFF.

The chain carries TRBV6-5 and TRBJ2-5; absent DNA, TCRdb's TRBD2 call cannot be checked. Germline V gives CDR1 MNHEY, CDR2 SVGAGI. CDR3 length equals 16 residues. CDR3 sequence reads: CASSSLGPSLGETQYF.

The J gene is TRBJ2-6, the V gene TRBV10-3; TCRdb reports TRBD1, a call that lacks DNA to check it against. CDR1 ENHRY and CDR2 SYGVKD come from the germline V gene. CDR3 length: 16 amino acids. CDR3 in amino acids: CAIRESSGAGANVLTF.

The gene calls are TRBV7-2 and TRBJ1-1. The germline gives CDR1 SGHTA, CDR2 FQGNSA. The CDR3 runs to 14 residues. The CDR3 loop reads CASSIQGGKAEAFF.

The chain has TRBV28 and TRBJ2-7. The germline V gene encodes CDR1 MDHEN and CDR2 SYDVKM. This CDR3 spans 14 amino acids. Here the CDR3 reads CASSFSGLQYEQYF.

The chain employs TRBV6-2 or TRBV6-3 and TRBJ2-3; TCRdb indicates TRBD2, and absent DNA this call remains unverified. The CDR3 is 13 residues long. The germline V gene encodes CDR1 MNHEY and CDR2 SVGEGT. The CDR3 reads CASSYSTGLGRYF.